The T cell receptor (beta chain) under discussion was sequenced for a study of blood T cell repertoires in COVID-19. This CDR3 comprises 16 residues. The ends lost 3 bases at V and 9 bases at J; junction bases unmatched: 13. Germline V lookup: CDR1 LGHNA, CDR2 YNFKEQ. Sequenced by immunoSEQ multiplex PCR; TCRdb stores in-frame clones only, minus some. In the table there are about 350,000 clones, 88% of which are singletons. The source of this sequence is a woman in her twenties or thirties who had been exposed to COVID-19. The V call is TRBV4-2, the J call TRBJ2-1, with TRBD2 matching over 8 bases. Sequenced material: PBMCs or T cells enriched from blood (not recorded which). The chain's CDR3 is CASSQVAGRAESEQFF. The CDR3 nucleotides are TGTGCCAGCAGCCAGGTAGCGGGAAGGGCGGAGAGTGAGCAGTTCTTC.